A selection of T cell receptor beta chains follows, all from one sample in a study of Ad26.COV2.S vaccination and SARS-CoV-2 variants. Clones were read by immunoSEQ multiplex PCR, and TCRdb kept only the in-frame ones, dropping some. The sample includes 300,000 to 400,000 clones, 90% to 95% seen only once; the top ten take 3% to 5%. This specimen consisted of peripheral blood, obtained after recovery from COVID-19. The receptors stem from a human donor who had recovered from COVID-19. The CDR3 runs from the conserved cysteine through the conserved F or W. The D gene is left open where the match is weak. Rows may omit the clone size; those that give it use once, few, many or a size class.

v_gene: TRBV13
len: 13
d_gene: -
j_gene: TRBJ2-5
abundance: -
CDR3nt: TGTGCCAGCACCGGTAGGAGCCAAGAGACCCAGTACTTC
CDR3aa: CASTGRSQETQYF

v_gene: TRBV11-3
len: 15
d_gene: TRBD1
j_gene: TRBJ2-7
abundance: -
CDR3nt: TGTGCCAGCAGCTTAGAGACAGGGAAGACCTACGAGCAGTACTTC
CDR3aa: CASSLETGKTYEQYF

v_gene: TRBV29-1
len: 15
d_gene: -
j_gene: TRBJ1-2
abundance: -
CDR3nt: TGCAGCGTTGAAGGGGTTAGAGAATCCCTCTATGGCTACACCTTC
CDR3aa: CSVEGVRESLYGYTF

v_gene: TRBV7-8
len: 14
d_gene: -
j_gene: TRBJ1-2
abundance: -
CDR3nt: TGTGCCAGCAGCGGGGCCGGGGTAATCTATGGCTACACCTTC
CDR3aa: CASSGAGVIYGYTF

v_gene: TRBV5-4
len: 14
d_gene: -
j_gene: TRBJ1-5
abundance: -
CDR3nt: TGTGCCAGCAGCTTGGCTGGGGGCAATCAGCCCCAGCATTTT
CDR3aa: CASSLAGGNQPQHF

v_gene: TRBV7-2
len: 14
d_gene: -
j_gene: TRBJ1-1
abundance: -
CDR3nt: TGTGCCAGCAGCTTCAAAGGGGGTGGGACTGAAGCTTTCTTT
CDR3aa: CASSFKGGGTEAFF

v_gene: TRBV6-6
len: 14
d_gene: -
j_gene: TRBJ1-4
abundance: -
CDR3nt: TGTGCCAGCAGTTCATGGGGGAGTGGAGAAAAACTGTTTTTT
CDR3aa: CASSSWGSGEKLFF

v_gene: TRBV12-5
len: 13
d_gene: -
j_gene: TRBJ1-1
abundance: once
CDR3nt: TGTGCTAGTGGTTTGGTTGGAGGGCAGGGGGCTTTCTTT
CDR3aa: CASGLVGGQGAFF

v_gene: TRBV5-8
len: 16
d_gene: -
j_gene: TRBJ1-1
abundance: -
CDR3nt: TGTGCCAGCACTGCCGTCCGGATTAGCCGCTCTTCGGAAGCTTTCTTT
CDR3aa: CASTAVRISRSSEAFF

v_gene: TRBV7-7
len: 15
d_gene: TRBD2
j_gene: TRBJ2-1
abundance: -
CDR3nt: TGTGCCAGCAGCCCAGGACTAGCGGTATACAATGAGCAGTTCTTC
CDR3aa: CASSPGLAVYNEQFF

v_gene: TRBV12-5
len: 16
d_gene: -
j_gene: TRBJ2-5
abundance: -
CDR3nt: TGTGCTAGTGGTTTGGTACTGGGGGCAAGGAGAGAGACCCAGTACTTC
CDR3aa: CASGLVLGARRETQYF

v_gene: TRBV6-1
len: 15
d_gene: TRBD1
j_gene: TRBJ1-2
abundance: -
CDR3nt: TGTGCCAGCAGTGAAACGGGACCCAGGGGGCAAGGCTACACCTTC
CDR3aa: CASSETGPRGQGYTF

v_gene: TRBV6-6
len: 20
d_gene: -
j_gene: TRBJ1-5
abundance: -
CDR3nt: TGTGCCAGCAGTCGATCAGGGGCCCCTTCAAGGCAAACGAGCAATCAGCCCCAGCATTTT
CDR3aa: CASSRSGAPSRQTSNQPQHF

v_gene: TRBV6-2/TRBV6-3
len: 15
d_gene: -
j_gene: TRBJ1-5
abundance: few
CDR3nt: TGTGCCAGCAGTTACATCGGGGTCCGGAATCAGCCCCAGCATTTT
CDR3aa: CASSYIGVRNQPQHF

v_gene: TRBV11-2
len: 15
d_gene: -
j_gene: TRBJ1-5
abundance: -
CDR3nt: TGTGCCAGCAGCCGTGGGAACCCGTCAACTCAGCCCCAGCATTTT
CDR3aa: CASSRGNPSTQPQHF

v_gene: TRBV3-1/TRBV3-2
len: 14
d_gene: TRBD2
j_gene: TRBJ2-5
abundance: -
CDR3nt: TGTGCCAGCAGCCACGGGGGGGCTATAGAGACCCAGTACTTC
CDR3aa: CASSHGGAIETQYF

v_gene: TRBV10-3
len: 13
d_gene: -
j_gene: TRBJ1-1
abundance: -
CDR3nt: TGTGCCATCGGTGGAGGGGTGGGCACTGAAGCTTTCTTT
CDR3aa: CAIGGGVGTEAFF

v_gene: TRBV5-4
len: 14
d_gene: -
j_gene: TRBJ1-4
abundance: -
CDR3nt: TGTGCCAGCAGCTGGGACCGGGGGGTTGAAAAACTGTTTTTT
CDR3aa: CASSWDRGVEKLFF

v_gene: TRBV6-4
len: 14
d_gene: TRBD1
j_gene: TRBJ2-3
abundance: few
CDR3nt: TGTGCCAGCAGTGACTCAGGGGGCGCAGATACGCAGTATTTT
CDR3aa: CASSDSGGADTQYF

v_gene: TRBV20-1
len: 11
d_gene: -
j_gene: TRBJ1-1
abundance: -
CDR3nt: TGCAGTGCTAGCAGGGGCTTGGACCCTCCCTTT
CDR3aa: CSASRGLDPPF

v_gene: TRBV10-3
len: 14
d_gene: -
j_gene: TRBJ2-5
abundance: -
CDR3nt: TGTGCCATCAGGGCGGGACAGAACCAAGAGACCCAGTACTTC
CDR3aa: CAIRAGQNQETQYF

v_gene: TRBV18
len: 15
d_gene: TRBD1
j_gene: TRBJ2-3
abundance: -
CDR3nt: TGTGCCAGCTCACCCCCGGGACAGGTCACAGATACGCAGTATTTT
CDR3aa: CASSPPGQVTDTQYF

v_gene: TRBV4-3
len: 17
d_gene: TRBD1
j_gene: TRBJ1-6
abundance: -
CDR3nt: TGCGCCAGCAGCCAGGAGCTCAGGACAGGAAATAATTCACCCCTCCACTTT
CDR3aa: CASSQELRTGNNSPLHF

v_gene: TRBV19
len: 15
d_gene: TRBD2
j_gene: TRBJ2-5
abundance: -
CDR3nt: TGTGCCAGTAGCGAGAATAGCGGGGGGCAAGAGACCCAGTACTTC
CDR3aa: CASSENSGGQETQYF

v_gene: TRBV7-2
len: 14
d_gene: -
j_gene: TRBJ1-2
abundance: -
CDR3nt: TGTGCCAGCAGCTTAAACCAGGGTGGTGGCGGCTACACCTTC
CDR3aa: CASSLNQGGGGYTF

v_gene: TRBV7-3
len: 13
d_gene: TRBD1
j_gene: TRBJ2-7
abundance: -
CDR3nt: TGTGCCAGCAGCCGGGACAGATCCTACGAGCAGTACTTC
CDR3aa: CASSRDRSYEQYF

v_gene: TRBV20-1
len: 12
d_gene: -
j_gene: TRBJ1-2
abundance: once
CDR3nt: TGCAGTGCTAGTTCCAGCGCGACAGGCTACACCTTC
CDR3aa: CSASSSATGYTF

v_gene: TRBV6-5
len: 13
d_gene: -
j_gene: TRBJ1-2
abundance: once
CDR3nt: TGTGCCAGCAGTTATATAGTCGGGTATGGCTACACCTTC
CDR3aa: CASSYIVGYGYTF